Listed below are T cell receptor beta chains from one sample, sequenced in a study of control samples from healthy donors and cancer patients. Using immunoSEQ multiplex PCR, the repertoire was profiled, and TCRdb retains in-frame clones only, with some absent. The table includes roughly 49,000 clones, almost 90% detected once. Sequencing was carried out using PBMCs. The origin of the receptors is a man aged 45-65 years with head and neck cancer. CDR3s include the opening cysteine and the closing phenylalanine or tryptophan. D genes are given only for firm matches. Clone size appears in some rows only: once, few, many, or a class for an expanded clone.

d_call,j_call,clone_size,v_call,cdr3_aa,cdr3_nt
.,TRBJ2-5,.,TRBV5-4,CASSLAPVGETQYF,TGTGCCAGCAGCTTGGCCCCAGTCGGAGAGACCCAGTACTTC
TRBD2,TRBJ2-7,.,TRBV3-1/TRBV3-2,CASSHTSGSPEQYF,TGTGCCAGCAGCCATACTAGCGGGAGCCCCGAGCAGTACTTC
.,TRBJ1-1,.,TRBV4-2,CASSQTGNTEAFF,TGTGCCAGCAGCCAAACAGGAAACACTGAAGCTTTCTTT
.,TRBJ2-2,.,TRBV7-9,CASSLRMSGGNGELFF,TGTGCCAGCAGTCTAAGGATGTCGGGTGGTAACGGGGAGCTGTTTTTT
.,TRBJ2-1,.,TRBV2,CASSDDQRSMFF,TGTGCCAGCAGTGACGATCAGCGGAGCATGTTCTTC
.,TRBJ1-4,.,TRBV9,CASSVGVEGSVLFF,TGTGCCAGCAGCGTAGGTGTTGAGGGGTCTGTACTGTTTTTT
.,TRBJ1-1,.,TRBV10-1,CASSPAFGSSLEAFF,TGCGCCAGCAGTCCAGCCTTTGGGAGCTCCCTTGAAGCTTTCTTT
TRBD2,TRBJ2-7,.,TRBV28,CASSPSLAVYYEQYF,TGTGCCAGCAGTCCATCACTAGCGGTGTACTACGAGCAGTACTTC
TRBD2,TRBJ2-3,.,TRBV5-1,CASSLDDSGGATDTQYF,TGCGCCAGCAGCTTAGACGATAGCGGGGGGGCCACAGATACGCAGTATTTT
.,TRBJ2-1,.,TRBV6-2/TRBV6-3,CASSYLGPTYNEQFF,TGTGCCAGCAGTTATTTGGGGCCCACCTACAATGAGCAGTTCTTC
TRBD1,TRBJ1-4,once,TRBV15,CATSRVPGQGDEKLFF,TGTGCCACCAGCAGAGTCCCAGGACAGGGGGACGAAAAACTGTTTTTT
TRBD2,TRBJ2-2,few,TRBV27,CASSLAGANTGELFF,TGTGCCAGCAGTTTAGCGGGAGCCAACACCGGGGAGCTGTTTTTT
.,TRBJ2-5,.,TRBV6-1,CASSEGRRTGTQYF,TGTGCCAGCAGTGAAGGTCGGCGGACCGGGACCCAGTACTTC
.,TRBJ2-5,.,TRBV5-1,CASSLRGGAETQYF,TGCGCCAGCAGCTTGAGGGGTGGGGCAGAGACCCAGTACTTC
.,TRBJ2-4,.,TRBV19,CASSSSGELAKNIQYF,TGTGCCAGCTCTAGCTCGGGTGAACTAGCCAAAAACATTCAGTACTTC
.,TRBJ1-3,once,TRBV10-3,CAITSSMPSFNSGNTIYF,TGTGCCATCACCAGCTCTATGCCCAGTTTCAACTCTGGAAACACCATATATTTT
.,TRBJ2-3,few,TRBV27,CASSLSWGADTQYF,TGTGCCAGCAGTTTATCATGGGGAGCAGATACGCAGTATTTT
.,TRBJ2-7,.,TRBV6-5,CASSSDRTAEQYF,TGTGCCAGCAGTAGCGATCGGACAGCCGAGCAGTACTTC
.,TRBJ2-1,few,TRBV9,CASSPRFESNEQFF,TGTGCCAGCAGCCCCCGATTTGAATCCAATGAGCAGTTCTTC
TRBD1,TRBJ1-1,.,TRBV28,CASSVQGVSEAFF,TGTGCCAGCAGTGTTCAGGGGGTCTCTGAAGCTTTCTTT
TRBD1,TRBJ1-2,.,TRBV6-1,CASSETGENLGYTF,TGTGCCAGCAGTGAGACAGGGGAGAATCTTGGCTACACCTTC
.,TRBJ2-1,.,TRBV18,CASSPADEQFF,TGTGCCAGCTCACCGGCCGATGAGCAGTTCTTC
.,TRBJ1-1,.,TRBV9,CASSVGFTEAFF,TGTGCCAGCAGCGTAGGATTCACTGAAGCTTTCTTT
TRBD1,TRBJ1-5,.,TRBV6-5,CASDWTGGLNQPQHF,TGTGCCAGCGACTGGACAGGGGGTCTCAATCAGCCCCAGCATTTT
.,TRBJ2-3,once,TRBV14,CASSLGQWRSTDTQYF,TGTGCCAGCAGCCTCGGACAGTGGCGAAGCACAGATACGCAGTATTTT
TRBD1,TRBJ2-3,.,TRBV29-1,CSAGQASSTDTQYF,TGCAGCGCTGGACAGGCGTCTAGCACAGATACGCAGTATTTT
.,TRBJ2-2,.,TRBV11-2,CASSLQDRFQELFF,TGTGCCAGCAGCTTACAAGACAGGTTTCAAGAGCTGTTTTTT
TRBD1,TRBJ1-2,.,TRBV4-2,CASSQAEGADYGYTF,TGTGCCAGCAGCCAAGCGGAGGGGGCTGACTATGGCTACACCTTC
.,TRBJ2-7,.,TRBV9,CASLVELGPRYEQYF,TGTGCGAGCCTAGTTGAGTTGGGACCGAGATACGAGCAGTACTTC
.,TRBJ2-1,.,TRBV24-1,CATRREGIRDEQFF,TGTGCCACCAGGCGTGAGGGAATTCGGGATGAGCAGTTCTTC
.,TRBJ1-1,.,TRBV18,CASSPSLLKGTEAFF,TGTGCCAGCTCACCAAGTTTATTGAAAGGGACTGAAGCTTTCTTT
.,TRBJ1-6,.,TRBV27,CASSLYRESTLHF,TGTGCCAGCAGTTTATACAGGGAATCAACCCTCCACTTT
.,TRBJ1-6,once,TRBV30,CAWRDSFHNYNSPLHF,TGTGCCTGGAGAGACAGTTTTCACAACTATAATTCACCCCTCCACTTT
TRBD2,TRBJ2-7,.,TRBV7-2,CASRQAGGYEQYF,TGTGCCAGCAGGCAAGCGGGAGGCTACGAGCAGTACTTC
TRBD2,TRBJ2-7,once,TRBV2,CASSAGLAGEQYF,TGTGCCAGCAGTGCGGGACTAGCGGGGGAGCAGTACTTC
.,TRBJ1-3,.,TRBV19,CASSIKEISGNTIYF,TGTGCCAGTAGTATTAAAGAGATCTCTGGAAACACCATATATTTT
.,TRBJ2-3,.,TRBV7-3,CASSLGQGTTDTQYF,TGTGCCAGCAGCTTAGGGCAGGGAACCACAGATACGCAGTATTTT
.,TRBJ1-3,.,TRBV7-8,CASSLGPPGNTIYF,TGTGCCAGCAGCTTAGGCCCGCCTGGAAACACCATATATTTT
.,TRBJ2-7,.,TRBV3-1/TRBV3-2,CASSQEGRGPSGYEQYF,TGTGCCAGCAGCCAAGAGGGACGGGGGCCATCCGGATACGAGCAGTACTTC
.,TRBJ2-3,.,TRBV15,CATSGRTTSTDTQYF,TGTGCCACCAGCGGCAGGACGACTAGCACAGATACGCAGTATTTT
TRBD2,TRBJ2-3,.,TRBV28,CASSLRSGTRSGDTQYF,TGTGCCAGCAGTTTACGGAGCGGGACGCGATCTGGAGATACGCAGTATTTT
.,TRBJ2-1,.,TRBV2,CASSEVRGSYNEQFF,TGTGCCAGCAGTGAAGTCAGGGGATCCTACAATGAGCAGTTCTTC
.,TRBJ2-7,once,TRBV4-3,CASSQGSSKAPYEQYF,TGCGCCAGCAGCCAAGGTTCATCAAAAGCACCCTACGAGCAGTACTTC
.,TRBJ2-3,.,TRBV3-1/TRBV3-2,CASSQGDLGTDTQYF,TGTGCCAGCAGCCAAGGGGATCTGGGGACAGATACGCAGTATTTT